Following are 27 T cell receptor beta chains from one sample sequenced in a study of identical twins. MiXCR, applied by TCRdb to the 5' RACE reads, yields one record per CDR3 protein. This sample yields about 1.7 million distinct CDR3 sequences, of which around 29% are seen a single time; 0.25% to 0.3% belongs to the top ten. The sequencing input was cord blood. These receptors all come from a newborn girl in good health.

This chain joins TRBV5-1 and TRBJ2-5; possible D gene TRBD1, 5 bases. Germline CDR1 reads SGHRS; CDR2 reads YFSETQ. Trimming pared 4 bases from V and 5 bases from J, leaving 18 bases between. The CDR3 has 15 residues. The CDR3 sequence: CASSPNPGLWETQYF. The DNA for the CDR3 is TGCGCCAGCAGCCCAAACCCAGGGTTATGGGAGACCCAGTACTTC.

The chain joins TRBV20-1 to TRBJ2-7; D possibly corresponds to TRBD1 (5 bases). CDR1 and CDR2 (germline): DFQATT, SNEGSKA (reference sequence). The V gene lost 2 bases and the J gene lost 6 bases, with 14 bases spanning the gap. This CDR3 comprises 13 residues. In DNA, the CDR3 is TGCAGTGCTAGACCTGACAGTAGGTCCGAGCAGTACTTC. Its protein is CSARPDSRSEQYF.

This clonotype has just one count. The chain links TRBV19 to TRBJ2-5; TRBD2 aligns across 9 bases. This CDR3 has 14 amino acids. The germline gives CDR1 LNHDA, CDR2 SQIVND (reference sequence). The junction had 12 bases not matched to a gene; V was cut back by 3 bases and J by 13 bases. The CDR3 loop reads CASSIGGRAYELYF. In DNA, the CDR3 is TGTGCCAGTAGTATCGGCGGGAGGGCCTACGAGCTGTACTTC.

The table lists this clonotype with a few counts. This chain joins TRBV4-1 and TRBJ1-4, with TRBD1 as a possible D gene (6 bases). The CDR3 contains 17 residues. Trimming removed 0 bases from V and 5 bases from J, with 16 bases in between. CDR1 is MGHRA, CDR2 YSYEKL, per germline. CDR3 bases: TGCGCCAGCAGCCAAGATGGGGGGGGCCCGGGGAATGAAAAACTGTTTTTT. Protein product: CASSQDGGGPGNEKLFF.

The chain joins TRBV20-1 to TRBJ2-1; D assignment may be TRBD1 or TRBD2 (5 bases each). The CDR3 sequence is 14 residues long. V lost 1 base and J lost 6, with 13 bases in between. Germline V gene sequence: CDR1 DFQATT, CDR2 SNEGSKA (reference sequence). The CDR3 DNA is TGCAGTGCTAGAGGGGACGGGACCCCCAATGAGCAGTTCTTC. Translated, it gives CSARGDGTPNEQFF.

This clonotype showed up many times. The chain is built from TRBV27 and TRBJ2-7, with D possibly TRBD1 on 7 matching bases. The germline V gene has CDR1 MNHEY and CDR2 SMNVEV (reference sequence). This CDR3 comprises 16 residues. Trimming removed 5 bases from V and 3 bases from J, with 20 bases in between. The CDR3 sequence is CASSPSAGQLYYEQYF. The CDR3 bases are TGTGCCAGCAGTCCGAGCGCGGGACAGTTATACTACGAGCAGTACTTC.

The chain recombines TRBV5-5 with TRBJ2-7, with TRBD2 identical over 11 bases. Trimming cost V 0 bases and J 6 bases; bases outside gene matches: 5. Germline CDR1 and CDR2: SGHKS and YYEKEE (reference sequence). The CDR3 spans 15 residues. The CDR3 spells CASSLEGLAGAEQYF. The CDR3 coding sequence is TGTGCCAGCAGCTTGGAAGGACTAGCGGGTGCCGAGCAGTACTTC.

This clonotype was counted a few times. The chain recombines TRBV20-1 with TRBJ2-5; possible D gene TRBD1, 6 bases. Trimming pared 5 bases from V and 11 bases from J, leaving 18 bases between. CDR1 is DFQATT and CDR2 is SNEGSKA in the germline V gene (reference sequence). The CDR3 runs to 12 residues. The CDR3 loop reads CSARMGAWEQYF. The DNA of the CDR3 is TGCAGTGCTCGGATGGGGGCCTGGGAGCAGTACTTC.

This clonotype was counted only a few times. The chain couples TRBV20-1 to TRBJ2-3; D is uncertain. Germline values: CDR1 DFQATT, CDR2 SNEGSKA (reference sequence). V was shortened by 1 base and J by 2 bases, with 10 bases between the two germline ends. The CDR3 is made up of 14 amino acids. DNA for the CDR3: TGCAGTGCTAGAGTTGTGTTCTCCACAGATACGCAGTATTTT. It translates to CSARVVFSTDTQYF.

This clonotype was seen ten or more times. In DNA form, the CDR3 reads TGTGCCAGCAGTTCCCCGTCCAAAAACATTCAGTACTTC. Protein sequence: CASSSPSKNIQYF. The genes are TRBV6-5 and TRBJ2-4, with no clear D. CDR3 length: 13 amino acids. With 4 bases removed from V and 2 bases from J, the gap between germline ends came to 6 bases. From germline, CDR1 is MNHEY and CDR2 SVGAGI.

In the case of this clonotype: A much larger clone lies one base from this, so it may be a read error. The CDR3 nucleotides are TGTGCCAGCAGTTACACCGGCCGGAGACAGGGTGTTTTAAATGAGCAGTACTTC. Its translation: CASSYTGRRQGVLNEQYF. V gene TRBV6-5 combines with J gene TRBJ2-5; 7 positions agree with TRBD1. This CDR3 is built from 18 residues. Trimming at V came to 2 bases and at J to 11 bases, leaving 23 bases not matched to a gene. The germline gives CDR1 MNHEY, CDR2 SVGAGI.

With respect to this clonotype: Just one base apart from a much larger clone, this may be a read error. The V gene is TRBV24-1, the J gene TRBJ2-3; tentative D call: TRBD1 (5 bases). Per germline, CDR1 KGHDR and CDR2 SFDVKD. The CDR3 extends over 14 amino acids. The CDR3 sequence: CATSDFFYTGTQYF. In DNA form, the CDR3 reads TGTGCCACCAGTGATTTTTTCTACACAGGTACGCAGTATTTT.

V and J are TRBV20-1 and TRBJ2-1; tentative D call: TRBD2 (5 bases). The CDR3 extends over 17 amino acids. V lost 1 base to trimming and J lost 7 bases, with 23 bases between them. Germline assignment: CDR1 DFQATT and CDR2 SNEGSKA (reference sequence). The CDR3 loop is CSARAREWAVSSNEQFF. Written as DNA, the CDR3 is TGCAGTGCTAGAGCGAGGGAGTGGGCAGTCTCCTCTAATGAGCAGTTCTTC.

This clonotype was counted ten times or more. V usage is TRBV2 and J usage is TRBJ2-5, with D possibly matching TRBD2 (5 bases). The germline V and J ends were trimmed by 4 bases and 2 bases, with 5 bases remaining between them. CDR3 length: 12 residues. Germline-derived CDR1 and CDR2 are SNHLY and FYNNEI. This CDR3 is CASSGTQETQYF. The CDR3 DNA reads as TGTGCCAGCAGTGGGACTCAAGAGACCCAGTACTTC.

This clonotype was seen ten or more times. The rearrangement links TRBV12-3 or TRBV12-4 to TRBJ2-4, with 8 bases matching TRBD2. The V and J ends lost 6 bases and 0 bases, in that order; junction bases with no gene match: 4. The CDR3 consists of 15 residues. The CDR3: CASRPLAGAKNIQYF. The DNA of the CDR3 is TGTGCCAGCAGGCCCCTAGCGGGAGCCAAAAACATTCAGTACTTC.

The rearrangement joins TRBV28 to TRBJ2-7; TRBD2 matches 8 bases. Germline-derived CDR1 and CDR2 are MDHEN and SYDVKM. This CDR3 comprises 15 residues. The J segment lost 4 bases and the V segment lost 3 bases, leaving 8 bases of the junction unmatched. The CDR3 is CASSFVGGRPYEQYF. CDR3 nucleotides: TGTGCCAGCAGTTTTGTTGGCGGGAGGCCTTACGAGCAGTACTTC.

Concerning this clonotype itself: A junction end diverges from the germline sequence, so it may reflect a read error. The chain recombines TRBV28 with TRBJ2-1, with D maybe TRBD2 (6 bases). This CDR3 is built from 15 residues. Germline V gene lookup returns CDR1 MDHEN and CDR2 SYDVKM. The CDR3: CASTRRGGIYDEQFF. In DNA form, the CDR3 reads TGTGCCAGCACCCGGAGGGGTGGAATCTACGATGAGCAGTTCTTC.

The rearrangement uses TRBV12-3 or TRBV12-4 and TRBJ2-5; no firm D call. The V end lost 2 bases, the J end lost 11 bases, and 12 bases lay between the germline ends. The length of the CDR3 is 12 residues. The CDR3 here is CASSLFWGGQYF. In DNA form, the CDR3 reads TGTGCCAGCAGTTTATTTTGGGGTGGGCAGTACTTC.

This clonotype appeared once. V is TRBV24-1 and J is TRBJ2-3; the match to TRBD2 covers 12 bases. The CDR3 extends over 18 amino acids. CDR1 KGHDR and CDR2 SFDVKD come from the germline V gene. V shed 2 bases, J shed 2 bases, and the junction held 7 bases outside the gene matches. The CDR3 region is CATSDSGLAGGPTDTQYF. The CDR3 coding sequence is TGTGCCACCAGTGATTCAGGCCTAGCGGGGGGGCCCACAGATACGCAGTATTTT.

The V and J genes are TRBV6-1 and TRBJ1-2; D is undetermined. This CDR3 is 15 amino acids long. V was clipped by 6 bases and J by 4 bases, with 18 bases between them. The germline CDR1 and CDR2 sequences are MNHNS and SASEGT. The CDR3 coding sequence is TGTGCCAGCAGCGAGTACCAAGGGCAAATCTATGGCTACACCTTC. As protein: CASSEYQGQIYGYTF.

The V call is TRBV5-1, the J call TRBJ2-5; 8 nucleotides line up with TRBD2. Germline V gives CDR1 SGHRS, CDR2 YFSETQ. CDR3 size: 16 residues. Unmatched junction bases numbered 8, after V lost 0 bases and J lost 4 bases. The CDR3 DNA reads TGCGCCAGCAGCTTGGTGCGGGGGGATCTTTCAGAGACCCAGTACTTC. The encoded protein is CASSLVRGDLSETQYF.

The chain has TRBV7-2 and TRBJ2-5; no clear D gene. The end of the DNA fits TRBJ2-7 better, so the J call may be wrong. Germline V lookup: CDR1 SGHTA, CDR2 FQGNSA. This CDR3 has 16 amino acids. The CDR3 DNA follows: TGTGCCAGCAGCTTTATGCAGGCATTTAGAGCGCCCGAGCAGTACTTC. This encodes CASSFMQAFRAPEQYF.

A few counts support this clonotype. DNA of the CDR3: TGTGCCAGCAGTCCTATGAGGACTGAGCAGTTCTTC. Translation: CASSPMRTEQFF. The chain uses TRBV28 and TRBJ2-1; D not certain. The CDR3 consists of 12 residues. Germline-derived CDR1 and CDR2 are MDHEN and SYDVKM. Between the trimmed V and J ends, which lost 5 bases and 9 bases, there was a span of 11 bases.

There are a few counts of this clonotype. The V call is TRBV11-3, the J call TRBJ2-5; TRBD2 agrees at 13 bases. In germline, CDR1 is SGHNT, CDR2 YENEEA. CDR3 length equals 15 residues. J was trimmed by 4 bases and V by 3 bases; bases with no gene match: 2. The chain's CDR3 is CASSFGLAGAETQYF. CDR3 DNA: TGTGCCAGCAGCTTCGGACTAGCGGGAGCAGAGACCCAGTACTTC.

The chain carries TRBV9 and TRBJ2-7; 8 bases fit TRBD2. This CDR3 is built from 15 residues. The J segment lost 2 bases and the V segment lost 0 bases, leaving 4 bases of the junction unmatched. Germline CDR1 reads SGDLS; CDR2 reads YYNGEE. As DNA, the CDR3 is TGTGCCAGCAGCGTAGGCGGACTAGCCCCCTACGAGCAGTACTTC. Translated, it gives CASSVGGLAPYEQYF.

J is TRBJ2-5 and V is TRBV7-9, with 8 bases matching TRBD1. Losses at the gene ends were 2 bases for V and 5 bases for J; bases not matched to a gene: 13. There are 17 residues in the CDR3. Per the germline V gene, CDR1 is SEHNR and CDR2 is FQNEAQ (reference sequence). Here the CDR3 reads CASSLNQFRDRNETQYF. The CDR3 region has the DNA TGTGCCAGCAGCTTAAATCAATTCCGGGACAGGAATGAGACCCAGTACTTC.

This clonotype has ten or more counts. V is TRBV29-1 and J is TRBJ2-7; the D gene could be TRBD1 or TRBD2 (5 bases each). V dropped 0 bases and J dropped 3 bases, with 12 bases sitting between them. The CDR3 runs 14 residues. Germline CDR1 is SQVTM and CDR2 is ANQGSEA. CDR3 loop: CSVEEAAGGYEQYF. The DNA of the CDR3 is TGCAGCGTTGAAGAGGCAGCTGGGGGCTACGAGCAGTACTTC.